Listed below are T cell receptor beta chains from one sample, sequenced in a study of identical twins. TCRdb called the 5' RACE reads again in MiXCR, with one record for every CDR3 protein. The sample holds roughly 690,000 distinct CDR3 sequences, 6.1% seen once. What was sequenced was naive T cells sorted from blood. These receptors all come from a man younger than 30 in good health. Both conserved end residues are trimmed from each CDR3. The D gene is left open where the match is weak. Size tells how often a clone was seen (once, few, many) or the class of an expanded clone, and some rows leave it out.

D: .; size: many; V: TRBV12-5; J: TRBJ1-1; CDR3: ASGLWQANTEAF
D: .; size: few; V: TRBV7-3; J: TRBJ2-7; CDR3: ASSLSSGVGYEQY
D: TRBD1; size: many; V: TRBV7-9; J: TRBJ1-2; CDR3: ASSLGTERRSHGYT
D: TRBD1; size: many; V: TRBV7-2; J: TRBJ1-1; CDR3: ASSLRGRDTEAF
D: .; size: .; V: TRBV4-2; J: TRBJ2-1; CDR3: ASSQDSGRARYNEQF
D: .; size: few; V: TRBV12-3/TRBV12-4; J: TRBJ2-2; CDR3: ASQKTRLEELF
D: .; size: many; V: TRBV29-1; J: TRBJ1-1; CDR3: SVEQPNTEAF
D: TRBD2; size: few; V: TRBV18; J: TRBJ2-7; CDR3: ASSPPERGTYEQY
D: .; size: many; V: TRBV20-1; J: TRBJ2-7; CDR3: SAQISWASYEQY
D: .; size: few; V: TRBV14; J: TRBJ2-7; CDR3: ASSQLPSLSSYEQY
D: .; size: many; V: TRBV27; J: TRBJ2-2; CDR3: ASKTVTGELF
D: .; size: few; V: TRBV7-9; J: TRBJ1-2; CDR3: ASSPRDQRDYGYT
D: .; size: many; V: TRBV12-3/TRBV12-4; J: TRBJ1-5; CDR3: ASSSRGGLGQPQH
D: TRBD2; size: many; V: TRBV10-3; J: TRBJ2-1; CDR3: AISERASGVGNEQF
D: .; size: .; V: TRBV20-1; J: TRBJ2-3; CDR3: SAVSTGPDTQY
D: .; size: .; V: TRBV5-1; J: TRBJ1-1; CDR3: ASSLVPEMNTEAF
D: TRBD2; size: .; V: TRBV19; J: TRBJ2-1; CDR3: ASRRTSGTREQF
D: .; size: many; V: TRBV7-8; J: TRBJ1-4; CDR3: ASSLAGPAQGEKLF
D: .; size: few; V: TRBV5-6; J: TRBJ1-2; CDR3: ASSPGTRYGYT
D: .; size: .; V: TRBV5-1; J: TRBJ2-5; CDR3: ASSFPTSQETQY
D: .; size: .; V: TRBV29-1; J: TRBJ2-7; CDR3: SVAGATSSYEQY
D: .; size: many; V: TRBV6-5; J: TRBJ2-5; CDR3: ASSYPGDQETQY
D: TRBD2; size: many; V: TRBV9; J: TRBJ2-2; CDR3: ASSVETSGAGELF
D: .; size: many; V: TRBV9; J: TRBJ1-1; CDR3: ASSAAGVTEAF
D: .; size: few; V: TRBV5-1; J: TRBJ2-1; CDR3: ASSLVPEPSYNEQF
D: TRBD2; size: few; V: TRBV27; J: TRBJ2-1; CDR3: ASSPWTSGIIGSNEQF
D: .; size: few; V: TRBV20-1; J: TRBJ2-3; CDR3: SASPPDLSTDTQY
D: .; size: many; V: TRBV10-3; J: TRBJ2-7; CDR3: AISESILAPHEQY
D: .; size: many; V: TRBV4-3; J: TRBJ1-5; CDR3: ASSPARAGNQPQH
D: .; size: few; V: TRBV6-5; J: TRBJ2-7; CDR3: ASSLNRDPSEQY
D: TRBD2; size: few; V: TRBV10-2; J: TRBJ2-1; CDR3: ASSELVLSGRVNYEQF
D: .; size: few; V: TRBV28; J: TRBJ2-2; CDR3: ASSQGALRNTGELF
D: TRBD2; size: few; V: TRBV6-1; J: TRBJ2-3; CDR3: ASRPLSSGPSTDTQY
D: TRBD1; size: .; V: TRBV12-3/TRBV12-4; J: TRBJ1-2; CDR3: ASSKTGGAYGYT
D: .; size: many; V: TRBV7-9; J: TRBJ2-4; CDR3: ASSSTEEGPKVG
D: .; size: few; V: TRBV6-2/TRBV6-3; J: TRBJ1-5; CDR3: ASSSRNQPQH
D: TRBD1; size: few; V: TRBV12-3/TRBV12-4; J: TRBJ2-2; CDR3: ASSRGPGQRELF
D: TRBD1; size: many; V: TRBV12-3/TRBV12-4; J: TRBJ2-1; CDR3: ASSPRDHSGGEQF
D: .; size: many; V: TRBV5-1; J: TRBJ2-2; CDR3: ASSLGSGVANTGELF
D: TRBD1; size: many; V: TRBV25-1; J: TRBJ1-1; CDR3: ASSEGAWAAF
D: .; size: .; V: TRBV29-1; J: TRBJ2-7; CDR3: SVARGLTYEQY
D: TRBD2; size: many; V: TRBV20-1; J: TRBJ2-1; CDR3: SARDRAGGRNEQF
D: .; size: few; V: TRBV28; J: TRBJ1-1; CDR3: ASSLFPETEAF
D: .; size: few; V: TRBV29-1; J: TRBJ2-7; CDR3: SVETEYYEQY
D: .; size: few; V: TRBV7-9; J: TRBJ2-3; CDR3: ASSPDLGDTQY
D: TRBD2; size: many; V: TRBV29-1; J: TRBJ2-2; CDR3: SVETSGMNTGELF
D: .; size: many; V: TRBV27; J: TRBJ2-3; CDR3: AGETLADTQY
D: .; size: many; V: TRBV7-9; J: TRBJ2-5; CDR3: ASGREETQY
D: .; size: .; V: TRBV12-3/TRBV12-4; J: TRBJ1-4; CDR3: ASSLSPPGEKLF
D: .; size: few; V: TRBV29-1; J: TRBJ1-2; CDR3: SVIDREHGYT
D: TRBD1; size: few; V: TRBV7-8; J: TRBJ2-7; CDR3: ASSLWGSGTGGHEQY
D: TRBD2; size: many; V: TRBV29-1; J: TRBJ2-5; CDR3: STGLAVETQY
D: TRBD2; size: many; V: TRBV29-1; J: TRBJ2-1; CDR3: SVSGRAFNEQF
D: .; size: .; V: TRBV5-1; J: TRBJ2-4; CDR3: ASSLGALAKNIQY